This is a list of T cell receptor beta chains from one sample in a study of blood T cell repertoires in COVID-19. The method was immunoSEQ multiplex PCR; TCRdb's version includes in-frame clones alone and lacks a portion of them. The profile shows approximately 250,000 clones, around 86% of them singletons. Material for sequencing was peripheral blood. These receptors came from a woman between 55 and 75 years old who had recovered from COVID-19. The CDR3 runs from the conserved cysteine through the conserved F or W. The D gene is left open where the match is weak. Clone size, where shown, is once, few, many, or a class for clones that have expanded.

NA,TRBV11-1,TRBD1,TRBJ2-3,CASGLRGQGADTQYF,TGTGCCAGCGGCCTCCGTGGACAGGGGGCAGATACGCAGTATTTT
NA,TRBV28,NA,TRBJ1-1,CASSQAEAFF,TGTGCCAGCAGTCAGGCTGAAGCTTTCTTT
NA,TRBV18,TRBD1,TRBJ1-2,CASSPRSQGEAYTF,TGTGCCAGCTCGCCTCGTTCACAGGGGGAAGCCTACACCTTC
NA,TRBV7-3,NA,TRBJ1-6,CASSLMPDSPLHF,TGTGCCAGCAGCTTAATGCCAGATTCACCCCTCCACTTT
NA,TRBV7-9,TRBD1,TRBJ2-1,CASSRDRVSHEQFF,TGTGCCAGCAGCCGGGACAGGGTCTCCCATGAGCAGTTCTTC
NA,TRBV16,NA,TRBJ2-1,CASSPGGTYNEQFF,TGTGCCAGCAGCCCCGGCGGAACTTACAATGAGCAGTTCTTC
NA,TRBV28,NA,TRBJ2-7,CASSLRAGSVGEQYF,TGTGCCAGCAGTTTGAGGGCGGGGAGCGTGGGGGAGCAGTACTTC
few,TRBV15,NA,TRBJ2-3,CATSRAPTASYSTDTQYF,TGTGCCACCAGCCGAGCCCCGACAGCATCTTATAGCACAGATACGCAGTATTTT
NA,TRBV5-6,TRBD1,TRBJ1-4,CASSLETQGDEKLFF,TGTGCCAGCAGCTTGGAAACCCAGGGGGATGAAAAACTGTTTTTT
NA,TRBV19,TRBD1,TRBJ2-5,CASRPGTAQTQYF,TGTGCCAGTAGGCCAGGGACAGCGCAGACCCAGTACTTC
NA,TRBV9,TRBD2,TRBJ2-3,CASSPPPPGLAGASTDTQYF,TGTGCCAGCAGCCCTCCTCCACCGGGACTAGCGGGAGCGAGCACAGATACGCAGTATTTT
NA,TRBV19,NA,TRBJ1-3,CASSIDSGNTIYF,TGTGCCAGTAGTATCGACAGTGGAAACACCATATATTTT
NA,TRBV11-3,NA,TRBJ2-3,CASSLFSTDTQYF,TGTGCCAGCAGCCTTTTTAGCACAGATACGCAGTATTTT
NA,TRBV15,TRBD1,TRBJ1-4,CATSTRQGNEKLFF,TGTGCCACCAGCACGAGACAGGGAAATGAAAAACTGTTTTTT
NA,TRBV15,TRBD1,TRBJ2-6,CATSRDRVSGANVLTF,TGTGCCACCAGCAGGGACAGGGTCTCTGGGGCCAACGTCCTGACTTTC
few,TRBV29-1,NA,TRBJ1-1,CSVEKTGTAGTEAFF,TGCAGCGTTGAAAAAACAGGGACCGCCGGCACTGAAGCTTTCTTT
NA,TRBV27,NA,TRBJ2-6,CASSPGWASNGANVLTF,TGTGCCAGCAGCCCGGGATGGGCCAGCAACGGGGCCAACGTCCTGACTTTC
NA,TRBV7-9,NA,TRBJ1-5,CASSWNRVKDNQPQHF,TGTGCCAGCAGCTGGAACAGGGTGAAGGACAATCAGCCCCAGCATTTT
once,TRBV3-1/TRBV3-2,TRBD1,TRBJ2-1,CASSQDGQGLNGGEQFF,TGTGCCAGCAGCCAAGACGGACAGGGCCTGAATGGGGGTGAGCAGTTCTTC
once,TRBV18,NA,TRBJ1-4,CASSPRTNEKLFF,TGTGCCAGCTCACCGCGTACTAATGAAAAACTGTTTTTT
NA,TRBV2,TRBD2,TRBJ2-2,CASSEGHERGNTGELFF,TGTGCCAGCAGTGAGGGCCACGAGCGGGGGAACACCGGGGAGCTGTTTTTT
NA,TRBV6-5,NA,TRBJ2-7,CASSYSIGGTHEQYF,TGTGCCAGCAGTTACTCGATTGGGGGGACCCACGAGCAGTACTTC
NA,TRBV27,TRBD1,TRBJ2-7,CASSEGTGGEQYF,TGTGCCAGCAGTGAAGGGACAGGAGGCGAGCAGTACTTC
NA,TRBV19,TRBD1,TRBJ1-5,CASDSDRAGNQPQHF,TGTGCCAGCGACTCGGACAGGGCGGGGAATCAGCCCCAGCATTTT
once,TRBV4-2,NA,TRBJ1-2,CASSQVGQNYGYTF,TGTGCCAGCAGCCAAGTCGGACAGAACTATGGCTACACCTTC